This TCR beta chain was sequenced for a study of post-analysis software for immune sequencing data. The study, taken as a whole, reports: Samples made in the same batch grouped tightly together by F measure. Controls had significantly higher normalized Chao1 diversity than multiple sclerosis patients. TRBV5-6, TRBV5-1 and TRBV20-1 belonged to a set of roughly five TRBV segments that were more frequent in patients than controls.

This CDR3 has 13 amino acids. CDR1 and CDR2 from the germline V gene are DFQATT and SNEGSKA (reference sequence). Deletions cut 4 bases from V and 6 bases from J, with 13 bases between. TCR beta cDNA libraries had unique molecular identifiers. TCRdb processed the PCR reads anew with MiXCR; each CDR3 protein has one entry. The sample has approximately 250,000 distinct CDR3 sequences; less than 40% are singletons. This clonotype was found a few times. Its antigen remains unknown. The TCR sequence derives from a girl between 5 and 17 years old with multiple sclerosis. Specimen: blood. V and J are TRBV20-1 and TRBJ2-4; D remains unclear. The CDR3 is CSATISLGNIQYF. The CDR3 nucleotides are TGCAGTGCTACCATTAGTCTAGGAAACATTCAGTACTTC.